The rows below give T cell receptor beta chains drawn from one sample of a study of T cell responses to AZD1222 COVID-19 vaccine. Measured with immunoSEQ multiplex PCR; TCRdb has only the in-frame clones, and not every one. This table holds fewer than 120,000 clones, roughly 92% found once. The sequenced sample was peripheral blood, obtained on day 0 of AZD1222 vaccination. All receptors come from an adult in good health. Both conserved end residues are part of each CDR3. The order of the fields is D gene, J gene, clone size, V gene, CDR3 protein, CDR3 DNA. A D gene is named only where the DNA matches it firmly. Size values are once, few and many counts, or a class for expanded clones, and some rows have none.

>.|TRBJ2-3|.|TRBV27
CASSLLGVTDTQYF
TGTGCCAGCAGTTTATTAGGTGTCACAGATACGCAGTATTTT
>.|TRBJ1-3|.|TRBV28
CASSRTQVVSGNTIYF
TGTGCCAGCAGTCGTACACAGGTTGTCTCTGGAAACACCATATATTTT
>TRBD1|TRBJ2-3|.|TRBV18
CASSPGTGRIADTQYF
TGTGCCAGCTCACCCGGGACAGGGAGGATCGCAGATACGCAGTATTTT
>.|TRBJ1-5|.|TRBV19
CASSPVGTGQPQHF
TGTGCCAGTAGCCCTGTAGGGACGGGTCAGCCCCAGCATTTT
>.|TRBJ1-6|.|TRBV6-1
CASSEAMSQYNSPLHF
TGTGCCAGCAGTGAAGCTATGAGTCAGTATAATTCACCCCTCCACTTT
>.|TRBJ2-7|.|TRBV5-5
CASSLPGGDEQYF
TGTGCCAGCAGCTTGCCTGGGGGCGACGAGCAGTACTTC
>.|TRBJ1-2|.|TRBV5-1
CASGFLANYGYTF
TGCGCCAGCGGGTTTCTAGCTAACTATGGCTACACCTTC
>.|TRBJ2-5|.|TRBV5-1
CASSGLGLQETQYF
TGCGCCAGCAGCGGCTTGGGCCTACAAGAGACCCAGTACTTC
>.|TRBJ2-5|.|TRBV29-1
CSVGILLGETQYF
TGCAGCGTTGGTATCTTGTTGGGAGAGACCCAGTACTTC
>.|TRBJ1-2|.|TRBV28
CASSPTGTAVGTF
TGTGCCAGCAGTCCGACCGGGACCGCGGTAGGCACCTTC
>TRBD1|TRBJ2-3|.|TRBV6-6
CASSLTNRGRTDTQYF
TGTGCCAGCAGTCTCACTAACAGGGGGCGCACAGATACGCAGTATTTT
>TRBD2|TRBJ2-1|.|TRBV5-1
CASSLAPGTSGGNEQFF
TGCGCCAGCAGCTTGGCCCCCGGGACTAGCGGGGGAAATGAGCAGTTCTTC
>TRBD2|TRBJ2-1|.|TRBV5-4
CASSLTSGTYNEQFF
TGTGCCAGCAGCTTGACTAGCGGAACCTACAATGAGCAGTTCTTC
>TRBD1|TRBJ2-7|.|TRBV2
CASGGTGAYEQYF
TGTGCCAGCGGTGGGACAGGGGCCTACGAGCAGTACTTC
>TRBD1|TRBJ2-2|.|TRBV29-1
CSAPTGAGELFF
TGCAGCGCCCCGACAGGGGCCGGGGAGCTGTTTTTT
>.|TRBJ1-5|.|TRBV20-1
CSASGDRGGPQHF
TGCAGTGCTAGTGGAGACCGAGGGGGGCCCCAGCATTTT
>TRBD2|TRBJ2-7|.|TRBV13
CASSNGLAISYEQYF
TGTGCCAGCAGCAATGGACTAGCCATATCCTACGAGCAGTACTTC
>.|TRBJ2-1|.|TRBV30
CAWSDPQGFYINEQFF
TGTGCCTGGAGTGATCCACAGGGATTTTACATCAATGAGCAGTTCTTC
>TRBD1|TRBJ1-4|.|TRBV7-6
CASSLRTGGRATNEKLFF
TGTGCCAGCAGCTTACGGACAGGGGGACGGGCAACTAATGAAAAACTGTTTTTT
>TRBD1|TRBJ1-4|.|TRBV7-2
CASSAYRGQIEKLFF
TGTGCCAGCAGCGCATACAGGGGGCAGATTGAAAAACTGTTTTTT
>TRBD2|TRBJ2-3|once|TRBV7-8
CASSHPGTSGGEVDTDTQYF
TGTGCCAGCAGCCACCCGGGGACTAGCGGGGGGGAGGTCGACACAGATACGCAGTATTTT
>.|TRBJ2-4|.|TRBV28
CASSSPEAGSIQYF
TGTGCCAGCAGCTCACCGGAGGCAGGGTCCATTCAGTACTTC
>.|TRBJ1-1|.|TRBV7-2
CASTEGMNTEAFF
TGTGCCAGCACCGAGGGTATGAACACTGAAGCTTTCTTT
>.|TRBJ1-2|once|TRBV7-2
CASSFKGAGGYTF
TGTGCCAGCAGCTTTAAGGGAGCAGGTGGCTACACCTTC
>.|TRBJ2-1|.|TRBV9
CASSVAERRTNEQFF
TGTGCCAGCAGCGTAGCTGAGAGACGTACGAATGAGCAGTTCTTC
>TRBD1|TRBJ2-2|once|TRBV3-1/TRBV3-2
CASSPGQGSTGELFF
TGTGCCAGCAGCCCGGGACAGGGTTCCACCGGGGAGCTGTTTTTT
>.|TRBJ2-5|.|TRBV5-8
CATKEVGVETQYF
TGTGCCACAAAAGAAGTGGGGGTCGAGACCCAGTACTTC
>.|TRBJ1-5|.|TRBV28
CASSSGGGNQPQHF
TGTGCCAGCAGTTCCGGGGGGGGAAATCAGCCCCAGCATTTT
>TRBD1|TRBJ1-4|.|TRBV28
CASRNRGLNEKLFF
TGTGCCAGCAGAAACAGGGGTCTTAATGAAAAACTGTTTTTT
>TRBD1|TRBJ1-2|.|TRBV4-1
CASSQMTGPIYGYTF
TGCGCCAGCAGCCAAATGACAGGGCCTATCTATGGCTACACCTTC
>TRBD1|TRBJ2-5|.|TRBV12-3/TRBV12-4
CASSLDRVKTQYF
TGTGCCAGCAGCTTGGACAGGGTCAAGACCCAGTACTTC
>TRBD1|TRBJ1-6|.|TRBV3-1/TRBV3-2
CASSQGDRGIPPLHF
TGTGCCAGCAGCCAAGGGGACAGGGGGATCCCGCCCCTCCACTTT
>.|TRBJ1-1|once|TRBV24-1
CATSEARGAGTEAFF
TGTGCCACCAGTGAGGCGCGGGGGGCGGGCACTGAAGCTTTCTTT
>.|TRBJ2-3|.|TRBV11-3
CASSLLVGGSTDTQYF
TGTGCCAGCAGCTTACTTGTGGGGGGAAGCACAGATACGCAGTATTTT
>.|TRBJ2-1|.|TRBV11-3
CASSLEGFSYNEQFF
TGTGCCAGCAGCTTAGAAGGGTTCTCCTACAATGAGCAGTTCTTC
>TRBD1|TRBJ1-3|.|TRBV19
CASRDRAGGNTIYF
TGTGCCAGCCGGGACAGGGCAGGAGGAAACACCATATATTTT
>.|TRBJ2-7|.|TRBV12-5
CASGLVIGGANEQYF
TGTGCTAGTGGTTTGGTAATAGGGGGGGCCAACGAGCAGTACTTC
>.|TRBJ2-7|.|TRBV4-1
CASSPGYEQYF
TGCGCCAGCAGCCCCGGCTACGAGCAGTACTTC